The entry that follows covers one TCR beta chain sequence. Antigen unknown. This entry comes from a study of T-cell reconstitution after alpha-beta-depleted transplantation in children. CDR1 is SGHAT, CDR2 FQNNGV, per germline. The V end was cut by 4 bases, the J end by 6 bases, with 15 bases between. The CDR3 extends over 14 amino acids. Overall study findings and caveats: From newly produced T cells came most of the T-cell counts and diversity one year after transplant.

Library preparation (for TCRbeta) was performed with unique molecular identifiers. From the PCR reads, TCRdb called clonotypes with MiXCR, one entry per CDR3 protein. The sample consists of about 130,000 distinct CDR3 sequences, 8.5% to 10% of them appearing once. The sequencing here drew on PBMCs, mostly from graft donor cells, taken 180 days after TCRalphabeta/CD19-depleted stem cell transplant. The TCR comes from a girl under three years old who had a stem cell transplant for combined immunodeficiency, so the T cells may come from the graft donor. The rearrangement uses TRBV11-2 and TRBJ2-5, with D maybe TRBD1 (5 bases). Here the CDR3 DNA reads TGTGCCAGCAGCTCCCCACCAGGGCAGAAGACCCAGTACTTC. Translation: CASSSPPGQKTQYF.